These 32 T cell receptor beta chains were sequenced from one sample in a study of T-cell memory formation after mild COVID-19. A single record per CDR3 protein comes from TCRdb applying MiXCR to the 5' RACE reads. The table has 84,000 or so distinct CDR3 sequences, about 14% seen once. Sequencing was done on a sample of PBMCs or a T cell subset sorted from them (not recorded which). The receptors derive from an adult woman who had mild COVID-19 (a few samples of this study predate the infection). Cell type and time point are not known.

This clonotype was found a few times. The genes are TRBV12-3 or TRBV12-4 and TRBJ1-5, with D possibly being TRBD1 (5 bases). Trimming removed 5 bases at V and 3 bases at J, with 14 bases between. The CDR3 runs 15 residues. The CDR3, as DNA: TGTGCCAGCAGTCTTCAGGGTATTAACAATCAGCCCCAGCATTTT. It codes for CASSLQGINNQPQHF.

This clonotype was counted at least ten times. The CDR3 sequence: CASSSVGEARAFF. CDR3 nucleotides: TGTGCCAGCAGCTCGGTGGGGGAGGCGAGGGCTTTCTTT. V and J are TRBV5-6 and TRBJ1-1; possibly TRBD1 for D (5 bases). There are 13 residues in the CDR3. V was trimmed by 3 bases and J by 11 bases, leaving 17 bases between them. CDR1 SGHDT and CDR2 YYEEEE come from the germline V gene.

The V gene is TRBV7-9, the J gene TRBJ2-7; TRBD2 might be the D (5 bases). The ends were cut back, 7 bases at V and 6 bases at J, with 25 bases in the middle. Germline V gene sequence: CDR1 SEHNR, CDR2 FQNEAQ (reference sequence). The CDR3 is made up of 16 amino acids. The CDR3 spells CASTLDLASPTGEQYF. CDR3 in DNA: TGTGCCAGCACCTTGGACCTAGCAAGCCCGACGGGCGAGCAGTACTTC.

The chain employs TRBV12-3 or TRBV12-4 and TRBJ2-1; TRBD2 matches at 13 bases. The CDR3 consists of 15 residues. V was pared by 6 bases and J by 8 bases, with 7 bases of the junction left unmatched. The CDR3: CASSTSGGAKYEQFF. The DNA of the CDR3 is TGTGCCAGCAGCACTAGCGGGGGGGCCAAATATGAGCAGTTCTTC.

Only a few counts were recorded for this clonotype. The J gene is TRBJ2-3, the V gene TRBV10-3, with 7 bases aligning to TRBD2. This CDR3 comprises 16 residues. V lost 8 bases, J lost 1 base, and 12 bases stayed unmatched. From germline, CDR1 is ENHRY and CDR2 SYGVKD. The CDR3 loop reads CAISLEGLAGTDTQYF. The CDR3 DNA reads TGTGCCATCTCCCTGGAAGGGCTAGCGGGCACAGATACGCAGTATTTT.

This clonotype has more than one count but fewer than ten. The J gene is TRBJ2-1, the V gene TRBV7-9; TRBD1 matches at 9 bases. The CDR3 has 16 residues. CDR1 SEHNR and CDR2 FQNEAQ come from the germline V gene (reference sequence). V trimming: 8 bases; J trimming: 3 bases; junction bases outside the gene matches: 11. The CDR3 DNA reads TGTGCCAGCGACGTCCGGACAGGGGTTCTCTACAATGAGCAGTTCTTC. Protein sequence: CASDVRTGVLYNEQFF.

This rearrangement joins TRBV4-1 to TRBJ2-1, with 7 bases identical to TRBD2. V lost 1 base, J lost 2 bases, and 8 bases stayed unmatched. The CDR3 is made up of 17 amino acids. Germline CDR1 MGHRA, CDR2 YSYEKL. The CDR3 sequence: CASSQGVGGLPYNEQFF. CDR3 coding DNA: TGCGCCAGCAGCCAAGGTGTTGGGGGACTACCCTACAATGAGCAGTTCTTC.

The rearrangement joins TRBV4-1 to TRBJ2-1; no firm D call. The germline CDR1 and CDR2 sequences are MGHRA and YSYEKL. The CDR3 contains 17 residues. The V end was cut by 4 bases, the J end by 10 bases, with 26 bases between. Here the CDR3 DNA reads TGCGCCAGCAGCCCACTAAAGCGTCAGGAGTATCTAGGGGAGCAGTTCTTC. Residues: CASSPLKRQEYLGEQFF.

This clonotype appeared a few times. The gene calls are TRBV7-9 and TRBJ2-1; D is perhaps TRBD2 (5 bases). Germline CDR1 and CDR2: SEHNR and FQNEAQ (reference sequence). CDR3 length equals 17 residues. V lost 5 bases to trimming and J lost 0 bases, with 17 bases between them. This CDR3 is CASSPPEGSRSYNEQFF. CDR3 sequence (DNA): TGTGCCAGCAGCCCCCCTGAGGGTAGCCGCTCCTACAATGAGCAGTTCTTC.

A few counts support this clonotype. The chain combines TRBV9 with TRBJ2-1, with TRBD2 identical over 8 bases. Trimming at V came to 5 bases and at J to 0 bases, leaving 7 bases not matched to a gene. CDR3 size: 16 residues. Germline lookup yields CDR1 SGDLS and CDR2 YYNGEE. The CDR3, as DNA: TGTGCCAGCAGGTCCTTAGCGGGGAGCTCCTACAATGAGCAGTTCTTC. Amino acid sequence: CASRSLAGSSYNEQFF.

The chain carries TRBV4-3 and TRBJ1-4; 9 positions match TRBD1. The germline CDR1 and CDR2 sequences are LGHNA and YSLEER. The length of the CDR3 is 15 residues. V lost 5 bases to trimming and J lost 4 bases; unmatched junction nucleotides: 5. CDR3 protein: CASSNTGQGNEKLFF. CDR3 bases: TGCGCCAGCAGCAATACGGGACAGGGTAATGAAAAACTGTTTTTT.

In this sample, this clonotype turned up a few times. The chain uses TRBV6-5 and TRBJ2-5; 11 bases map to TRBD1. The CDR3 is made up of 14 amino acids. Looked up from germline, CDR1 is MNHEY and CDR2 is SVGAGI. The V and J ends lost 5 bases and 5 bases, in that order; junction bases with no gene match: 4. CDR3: CASSPGQGAETQYF. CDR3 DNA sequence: TGTGCCAGCAGTCCCGGACAGGGGGCTGAGACCCAGTACTTC.

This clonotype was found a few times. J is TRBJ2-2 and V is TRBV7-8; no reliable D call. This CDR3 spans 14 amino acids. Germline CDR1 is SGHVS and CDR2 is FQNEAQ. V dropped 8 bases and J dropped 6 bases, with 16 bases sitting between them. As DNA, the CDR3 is TGTGCCAGCGACGTCGGGTGGGGTTCCGGGGAGCTGTTTTTT. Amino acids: CASDVGWGSGELFF.

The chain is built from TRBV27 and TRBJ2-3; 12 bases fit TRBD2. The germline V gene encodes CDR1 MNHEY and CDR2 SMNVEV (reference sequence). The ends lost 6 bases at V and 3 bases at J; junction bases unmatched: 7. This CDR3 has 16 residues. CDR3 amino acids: CASRSLAGGATDTQYF. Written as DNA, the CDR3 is TGTGCCAGCAGATCTCTAGCGGGAGGGGCAACAGATACGCAGTATTTT.

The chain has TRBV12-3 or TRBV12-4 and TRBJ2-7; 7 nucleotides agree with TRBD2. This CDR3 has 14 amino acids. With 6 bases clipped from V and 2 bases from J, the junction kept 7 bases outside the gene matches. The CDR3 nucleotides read TGTGCCAGCAGCCCTGGCGGGAGTCCCTACGAGCAGTACTTC. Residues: CASSPGGSPYEQYF.

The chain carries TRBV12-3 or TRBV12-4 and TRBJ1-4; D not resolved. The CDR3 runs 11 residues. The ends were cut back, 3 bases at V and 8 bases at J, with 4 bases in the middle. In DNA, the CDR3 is TGTGCCAGCAGTTTGTACGAAAAACTGTTTTTT. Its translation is CASSLYEKLFF.

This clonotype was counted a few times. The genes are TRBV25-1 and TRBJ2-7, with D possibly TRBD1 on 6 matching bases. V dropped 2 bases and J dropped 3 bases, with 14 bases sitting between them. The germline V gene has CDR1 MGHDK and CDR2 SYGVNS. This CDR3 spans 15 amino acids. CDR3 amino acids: CASSEGDGQFYEQYF. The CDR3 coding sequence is TGTGCCAGCAGTGAAGGGGACGGACAGTTCTACGAGCAGTACTTC.

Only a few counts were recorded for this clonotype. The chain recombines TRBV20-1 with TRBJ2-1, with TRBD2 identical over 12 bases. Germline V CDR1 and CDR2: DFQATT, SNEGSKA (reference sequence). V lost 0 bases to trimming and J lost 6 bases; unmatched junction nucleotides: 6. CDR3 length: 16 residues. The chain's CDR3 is CSARDLLAGGLNEQFF. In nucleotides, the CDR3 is TGCAGTGCTAGAGATCTGCTAGCGGGGGGGCTCAATGAGCAGTTCTTC.

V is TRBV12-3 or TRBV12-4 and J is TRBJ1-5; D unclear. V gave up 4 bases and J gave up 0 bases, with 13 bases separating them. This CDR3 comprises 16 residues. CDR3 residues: CASSSQAEYSNQPQHF. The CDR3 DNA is TGTGCCAGCAGTTCCCAGGCGGAGTATAGCAATCAGCCCCAGCATTTT.

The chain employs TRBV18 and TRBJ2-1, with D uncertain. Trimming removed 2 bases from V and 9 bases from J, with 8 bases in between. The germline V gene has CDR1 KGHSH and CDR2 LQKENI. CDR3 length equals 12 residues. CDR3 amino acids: CASSPGASEQFF. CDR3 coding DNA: TGTGCCAGCTCACCAGGCGCCTCTGAGCAGTTCTTC.

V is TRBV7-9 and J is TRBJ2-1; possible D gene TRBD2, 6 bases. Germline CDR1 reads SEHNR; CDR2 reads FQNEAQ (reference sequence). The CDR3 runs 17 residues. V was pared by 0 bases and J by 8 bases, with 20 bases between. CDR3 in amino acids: CASSLALRGPAGYEQFF. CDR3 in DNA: TGTGCCAGCAGCTTAGCGCTTCGGGGTCCCGCGGGATATGAGCAGTTCTTC.

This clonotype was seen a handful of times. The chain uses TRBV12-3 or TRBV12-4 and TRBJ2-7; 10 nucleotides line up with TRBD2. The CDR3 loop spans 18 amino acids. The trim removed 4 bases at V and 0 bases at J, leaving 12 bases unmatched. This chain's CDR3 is CASSSSWERGGSSYEQYF. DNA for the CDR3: TGTGCCAGCAGTTCTTCATGGGAGCGGGGGGGGAGCTCCTACGAGCAGTACTTC.

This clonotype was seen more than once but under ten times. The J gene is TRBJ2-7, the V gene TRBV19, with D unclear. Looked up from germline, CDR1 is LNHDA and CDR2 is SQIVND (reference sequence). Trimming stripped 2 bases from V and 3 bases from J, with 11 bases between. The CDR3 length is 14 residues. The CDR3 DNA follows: TGTGCCAGTAGTATATATGGGATTAACTACGAGCAGTACTTC. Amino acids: CASSIYGINYEQYF.

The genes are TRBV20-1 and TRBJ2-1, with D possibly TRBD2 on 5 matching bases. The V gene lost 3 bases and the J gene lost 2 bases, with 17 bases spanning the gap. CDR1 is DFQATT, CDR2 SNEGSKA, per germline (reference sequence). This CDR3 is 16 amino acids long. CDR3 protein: CSAREVTYPTYNEQFF. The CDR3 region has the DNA TGCAGTGCTAGGGAGGTCACTTATCCTACCTACAATGAGCAGTTCTTC.

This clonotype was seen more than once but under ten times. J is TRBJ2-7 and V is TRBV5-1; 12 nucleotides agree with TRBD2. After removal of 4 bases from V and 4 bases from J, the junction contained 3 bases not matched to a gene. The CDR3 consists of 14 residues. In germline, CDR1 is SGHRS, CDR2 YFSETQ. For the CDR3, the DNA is TGCGCCAGCAGCGAACTAGCGGGGGGATACGAGCAGTACTTC. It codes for CASSELAGGYEQYF.

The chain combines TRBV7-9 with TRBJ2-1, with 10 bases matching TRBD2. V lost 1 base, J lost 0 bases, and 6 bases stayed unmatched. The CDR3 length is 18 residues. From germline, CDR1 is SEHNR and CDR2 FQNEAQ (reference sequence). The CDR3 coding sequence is TGTGCCAGCAGCTTAGTAGCTAGCGGGAGCCACTCCTACAATGAGCAGTTCTTC. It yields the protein CASSLVASGSHSYNEQFF. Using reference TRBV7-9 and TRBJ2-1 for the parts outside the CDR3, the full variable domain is DTGVSQNPRHKITKRGQNVTFRCDPISEHNRLYWYRQTLGQGPEFLTYFQNEAQLEKSRLLSDRFSAERPKGSFSTLEIQRTEQGDSAMYLCASSLVASGSHSYNEQFFGPGTRLTVL.

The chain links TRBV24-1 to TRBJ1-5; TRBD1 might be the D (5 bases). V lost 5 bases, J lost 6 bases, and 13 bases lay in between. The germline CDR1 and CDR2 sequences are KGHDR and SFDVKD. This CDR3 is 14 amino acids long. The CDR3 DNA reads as TGTGCCACCAGTGCCGGCGGGGCCCCTCAGCCCCAGCATTTT. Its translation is CATSAGGAPQPQHF.

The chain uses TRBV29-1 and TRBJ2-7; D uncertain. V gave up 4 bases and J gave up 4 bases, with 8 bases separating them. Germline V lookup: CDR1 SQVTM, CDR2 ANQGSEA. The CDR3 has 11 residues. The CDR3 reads CSVVVGYEQYF. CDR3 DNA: TGCAGCGTTGTCGTCGGATACGAGCAGTACTTC.

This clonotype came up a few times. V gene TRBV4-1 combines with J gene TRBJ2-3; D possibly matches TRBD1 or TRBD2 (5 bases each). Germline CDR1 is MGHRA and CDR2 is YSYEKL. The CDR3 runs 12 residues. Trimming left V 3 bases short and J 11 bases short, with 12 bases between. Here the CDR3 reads CASSQGETEQYF. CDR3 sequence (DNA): TGCGCCAGCAGCCAGGGGGAGACAGAGCAGTATTTT.

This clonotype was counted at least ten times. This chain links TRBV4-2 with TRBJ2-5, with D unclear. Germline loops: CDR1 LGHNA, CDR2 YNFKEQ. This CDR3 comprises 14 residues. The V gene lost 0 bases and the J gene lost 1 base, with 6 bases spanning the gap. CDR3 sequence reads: CASSQEAGQETQYF. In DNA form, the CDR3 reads TGTGCCAGCAGCCAAGAGGCAGGCCAAGAGACCCAGTACTTC.

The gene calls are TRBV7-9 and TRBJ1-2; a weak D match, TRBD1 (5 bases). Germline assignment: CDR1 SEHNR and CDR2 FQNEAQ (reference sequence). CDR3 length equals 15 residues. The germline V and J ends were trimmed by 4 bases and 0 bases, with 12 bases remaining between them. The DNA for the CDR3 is TGTGCCAGCAGCTCCCACGACAGAGCTAACTATGGCTACACCTTC. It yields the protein CASSSHDRANYGYTF.

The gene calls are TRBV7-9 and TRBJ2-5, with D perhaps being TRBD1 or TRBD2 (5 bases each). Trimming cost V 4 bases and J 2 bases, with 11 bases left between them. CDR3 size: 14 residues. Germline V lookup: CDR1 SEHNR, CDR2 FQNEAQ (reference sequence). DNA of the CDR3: TGTGCCAGCAGCTCCGGGTGGGGGCAAGAGACCCAGTACTTC. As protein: CASSSGWGQETQYF.